These T cell receptor beta chains were read from a single sample in a study of blood T cell repertoires in COVID-19. Generated by immunoSEQ multiplex PCR, the TCRdb table keeps only in-frame clones and is missing some. The profile shows approximately 320,000 clones, 75% to 85% of them singletons. Sequenced material: peripheral blood. The source of these receptors is a human donor in a cohort sampled during active COVID-19. Both conserved end residues are part of each CDR3. The D gene is left open where the match is weak. Size is omitted from some rows. Given values are once, few, many or a class for expanded clones.

d_call j_call v_call clone_size cdr3_nt cdr3_aa
- TRBJ1-3 TRBV6-1 - TGTGCCAGCAGTGAAGCCCCAGGAGGCGGATACACCATATATTTT CASSEAPGGGYTIYF
- TRBJ2-3 TRBV11-2 once TGTGCCAGCAGCTTAGGGGCCGGGGTGGGGGATACGCAGTATTTT CASSLGAGVGDTQYF
- TRBJ1-2 TRBV7-9 few TGTGCCAGCAGCTCGCGACAGGACAACTATGGCTACACCTTC CASSSRQDNYGYTF
TRBD2 TRBJ2-1 TRBV6-1 - TGTGCCAGCAGTGAGGGGGACTACTCCTACAATGAGCAGTTCTTC CASSEGDYSYNEQFF
- TRBJ2-7 TRBV6-5 - TGTGCCAGCTCCCAAGAGCCGTTCCTTTTCTACGAGCAGTACTTC CASSQEPFLFYEQYF
- TRBJ1-4 TRBV2 once TGTGCCAGCGAGGGTGGTAGCGAAAAACTGTTTTTT CASEGGSEKLFF
TRBD1 TRBJ1-6 TRBV5-1 - TGCGCCAGCAGCTTGGACAGGGGGCATGATTCACCCCTCCACTTT CASSLDRGHDSPLHF
TRBD2 TRBJ2-2 TRBV7-6 - TGTGCCAGCAGCCGCCAGCTTTCGCGGGGGGACACCGGGGAGCTGTTTTTT CASSRQLSRGDTGELFF
TRBD1 TRBJ2-7 TRBV6-5 - TGTGCCAGCAGTCCCCCTAGGACAGGGTCCTACGAGCAGTACTTC CASSPPRTGSYEQYF
- TRBJ2-7 TRBV12-3/TRBV12-4 - TGTGCCAGCAGTCTGACACCTACCTACGAGCAGTACTTC CASSLTPTYEQYF
- TRBJ2-1 TRBV9 many TGTGCCAGCTCACGGGGTTCCTACAATGAGCAGTTCTTC CASSRGSYNEQFF
- TRBJ1-3 TRBV12-1 - TGTGCCAGCAGGAGGACTGGAAACACCATATATTTT CASRRTGNTIYF
TRBD2 TRBJ2-2 TRBV7-2 - TGTGCCAGCAGCTTACGGGGGGGCGCGAACACCGGGGAGCTGTTTTTT CASSLRGGANTGELFF
- TRBJ2-6 TRBV6-2/TRBV6-3 - TGTGCCAGCAGTTACTCGATACGGTACTCTGGGGCCAACGTCCTGACTTTC CASSYSIRYSGANVLTF
- TRBJ2-2 TRBV11-3 - TGTGCCAGCAGCCTTCGGGGCACCGGGGAGCTGTTTTTT CASSLRGTGELFF
- TRBJ1-2 TRBV10-3 - TGTGCCATCAGTGACCCCAGGGGCGAGAACTATGGCTACACCTTC CAISDPRGENYGYTF
- TRBJ1-3 TRBV5-5 once TGTGCCAGCGCGGGGGTTACTGGAAACACCATATATTTT CASAGVTGNTIYF
TRBD1 TRBJ2-7 TRBV18 - TGTGCCAGCTCACCAGGACAGGGGGCTCGGGAGCAGTACTTC CASSPGQGAREQYF
- TRBJ2-2 TRBV6-5 - TGTGCCAGCAGTTACCGAATCCCGTCCGGGGCCGGGGAGCTGTTTTTT CASSYRIPSGAGELFF
- TRBJ2-7 TRBV14 - TGTGCCAGCAGCCAACTCGGCAGGGTCAACGAGCAGTACTTC CASSQLGRVNEQYF
- TRBJ1-5 TRBV12-2 - TGTGCAAGTCGCTTAGATCTTCCTACAGGGGAGTATCAGCCCCAGCATTTT CASRLDLPTGEYQPQHF
TRBD2 TRBJ2-5 TRBV28 - TGTGCCAGCAGCCGACTAGCGGGGCTCCAAGAGACCCAGTACTTC CASSRLAGLQETQYF
- TRBJ2-7 TRBV6-5 once TGTGCCAGCAGTCACGGGACATATTCCGAGCAGTACTTC CASSHGTYSEQYF
- TRBJ1-4 TRBV7-9 - TGTGCCCACGACGGGGGAATTTCCGAAAAACTGTTTTTT CAHDGGISEKLFF
- TRBJ1-1 TRBV18 - TGTGCCAGCTCACGGGGGGGAATAGAAGCTTTCTTT CASSRGGIEAFF
TRBD1 TRBJ2-5 TRBV9 - TGTGCCAGCAGCGTACAAGGGACAGGGGTGGGAGAGACCCAGTACTTC CASSVQGTGVGETQYF
TRBD1 TRBJ1-2 TRBV7-9 few TGTGCCAGCAGCGTGGGACAGGAAAACTATGGCTACACCTTC CASSVGQENYGYTF
- TRBJ1-1 TRBV5-1 - TGCGCCAGCAGCTTCACAGCCTTATCGAACACTGAAGCTTTCTTT CASSFTALSNTEAFF
- TRBJ2-1 TRBV5-6 - TGTGCCAGCAGCTGGGGGGACGGTGGGTTGTATGAGCAGTTCTTC CASSWGDGGLYEQFF
TRBD1 TRBJ1-2 TRBV28 - TGTGCCAGCAGTTCCCCGGGACAGGGAGACTATGGCTACACCTTC CASSSPGQGDYGYTF
TRBD1 TRBJ2-1 TRBV27 - TGTGCCAGCAGTCCCGGGACAGGGGGGAATGAGCAGTTCTTC CASSPGTGGNEQFF
TRBD1 TRBJ1-5 TRBV27 - TGTGCCAGCAGTTTACTAGGACAGGGACCCCAGCCCCAGCATTTT CASSLLGQGPQPQHF
TRBD2 TRBJ2-7 TRBV5-1 - TGCGCCAGCAGCCCTGGACTAGCGAGGACCGTTGACGAGCAGTACTTC CASSPGLARTVDEQYF
- TRBJ1-1 TRBV9 - TGTGCCAGCAGCGTCCGTCCCAATGGGGGGGGTAGTGCTGAAGCTTTCTTT CASSVRPNGGGSAEAFF
- TRBJ2-1 TRBV12-5 - TGTGCTAGTGGTTGGAGGACGGGGGACTACAATGAGCAGTTCTTC CASGWRTGDYNEQFF
- TRBJ1-2 TRBV2 - TGTGCCAGCAGGACAGGTTTAATGGTTTTCACCTTC CASRTGLMVFTF
TRBD1 TRBJ1-2 TRBV29-1 - TGCAGCGTCGGGACAGGGAGTATTTTGGACTATGGCTACACCTTC CSVGTGSILDYGYTF
TRBD1 TRBJ1-1 TRBV20-1 - TGCAGTGCTGCCGGGACAGGGGACGCTTTCTTT CSAAGTGDAFF
- TRBJ2-7 TRBV5-6 - TGTGCCAGCAGCTTTGGTACAAGTCACCTCTACGAGCAGTACTTC CASSFGTSHLYEQYF
- TRBJ2-2 TRBV10-3 - TGTGCCATCAGTGAGTTCCCGACACGTTCGGTAAACACCGGGGAGCTGTTTTTT CAISEFPTRSVNTGELFF
- TRBJ1-1 TRBV5-4 - TGTGCCAGCAGCGAGGGCCTTGTAAACACTGAAGCTTTCTTT CASSEGLVNTEAFF
- TRBJ2-2 TRBV5-1 - TGCGCCAGCAGCTTACCTAGCGAGAACACCGGGGAGCTGTTTTTT CASSLPSENTGELFF
- TRBJ2-3 TRBV5-6 - TGTGCCAGCAGCTTCTCTGGCCCCGATACGCAGTATTTT CASSFSGPDTQYF
TRBD1 TRBJ1-1 TRBV12-3/TRBV12-4 - TGTGCCAGCAGCCGCGGGACAGGGGTGCAAGCTTTCTTT CASSRGTGVQAFF
TRBD2 TRBJ2-7 TRBV6-5 few TGTGCCAGCAGTTTACTAGCGGGGGGCTACGAGCAGTACTTC CASSLLAGGYEQYF
- TRBJ2-7 TRBV6-5 - TGTGCCAGCAGTTACTCGGGACTCGTAAATGAGCAGTACTTC CASSYSGLVNEQYF
TRBD1 TRBJ1-4 TRBV5-8 - TGTGCCAGCAGCCTAGGACAGGGGGCGCTCGAAAAACTGTTTTTT CASSLGQGALEKLFF
- TRBJ2-3 TRBV5-8 - TGTGCCAGCAGCTTGTTTCAGGGGGGTAGAGATACGCAGTATTTT CASSLFQGGRDTQYF
- TRBJ1-1 TRBV27 - TGTGCCAGCAGTTTACGGACAGTGAACACTGAAGCTTTCTTT CASSLRTVNTEAFF
TRBD1 TRBJ2-1 TRBV13 - TGTGCCAGCAGCTTAGGGAGGGGGCCCTACAATGAGCAGTTCTTC CASSLGRGPYNEQFF
TRBD1 TRBJ2-5 TRBV3-1/TRBV3-2 once TGTGCCAGCAGGGGGACAGACAGACAAGAGACCCAGTACTTC CASRGTDRQETQYF
- TRBJ2-7 TRBV2 few TGTGCCAGCAGCGGGGGAGGTAGGCTCCGGTACTTC CASSGGGRLRYF
- TRBJ1-5 TRBV7-2 many TGTGCCAGCAGTCTACGTCGGGATCAGCCCCAGCATTTT CASSLRRDQPQHF
TRBD1 TRBJ2-1 TRBV24-1 - TGTGCCACCAGACAGGGACAGGCGACCAATGAGCAGTTCTTC CATRQGQATNEQFF
TRBD1 TRBJ1-1 TRBV7-8 - TGTGCCAGCAGCTTAGACCTCGCGACAGGGCCTAGGACTGAAGCTTTCTTT CASSLDLATGPRTEAFF